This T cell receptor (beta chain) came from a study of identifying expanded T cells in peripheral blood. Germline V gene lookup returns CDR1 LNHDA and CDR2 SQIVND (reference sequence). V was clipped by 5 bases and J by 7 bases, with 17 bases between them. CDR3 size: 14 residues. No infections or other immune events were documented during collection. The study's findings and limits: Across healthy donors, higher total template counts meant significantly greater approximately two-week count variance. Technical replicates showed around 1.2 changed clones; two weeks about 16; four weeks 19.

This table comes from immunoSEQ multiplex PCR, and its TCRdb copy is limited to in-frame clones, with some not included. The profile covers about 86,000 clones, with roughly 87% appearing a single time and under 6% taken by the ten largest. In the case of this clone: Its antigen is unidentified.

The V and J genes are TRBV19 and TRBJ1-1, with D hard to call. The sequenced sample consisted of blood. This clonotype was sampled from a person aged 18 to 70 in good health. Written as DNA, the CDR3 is TGTGCCAGTAGTTTCGGGGTCCGATTAGGTGAAGCTTTCTTT. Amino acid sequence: CASSFGVRLGEAFF.